This T cell receptor (beta chain) was retrieved from a study of OX40 agonist ivuxolimab in advanced cancers. Study outcomes and limitations: Averaging showed that CD8+ T cells had more expanded clones than CD4+ did.

Using immunoSEQ multiplex PCR, the repertoire was profiled, and TCRdb retains in-frame clones only, with some absent. In the table there are tens of thousands of clones, 82% of which are singletons. Germline-derived CDR1 and CDR2 are SEHNR and FQNEAQ (reference sequence). The CDR3 is 13 amino acids. V lost 1 base, J lost 10 bases, and 13 bases lay in between. With regard to this clone: The antigen remains undetermined.

The clonotype was recovered from an adult with an advanced solid tumor such as melanoma, head and neck, liver or kidney cancer. The sample here was CD4+ or CD8+ T cells sorted from blood, taken in a trial of the OX40 agonist ivuxolimab. The chain links TRBV7-9 to TRBJ1-1; D remains unclear. This CDR3 reads CASSLGSGPGAFF. The CDR3 DNA sequence: TGTGCCAGCAGCTTAGGGAGTGGTCCGGGAGCTTTCTTT.